This T cell receptor (beta chain) was retrieved from a study of CXCR3-negative and CXCR3-positive naive CD8 T cells. The germline V gene encodes CDR1 MNHEY and CDR2 SVGAGI. This CDR3 is built from 18 residues. The method, 5' RACE with UMI labels, was used to prepare the TRB cDNA libraries. TCRdb reworked the 5' RACE reads into one entry per CDR3 protein, no DNA. This table lists about 150,000 distinct CDR3 sequences. A CD45RO-CCR7+CD27+CD95- phenotype identified naive CD8+ T cells. On this clonotype: Its antigen is undetermined.

Study-wide results and limits: With surface CD5 comparable between naive subsets, TCR strength was estimated using properties derived from the TRB CDR3. Whereas memory cells differed, naive CXCR3-negative and CXCR3-positive cells shared similar TRBV-TRBJ usage. Relative to memory CD8+ cells, whose diversity was much lower, both naive subsets had comparably high diversity. Relative to CXCR3-negative naive cells, CXCR3-positive naive cells had more hydrophobic TRB CDR3s.

The receptor was isolated from a human donor in good health. Some clones in this sample may be carry-over from other donors' samples. What was sequenced was naive CXCR3+ CD8+ T cells from blood. Subset noted: CD45RO-CCR7+CD27+CD95- naive CD8+ T cells expressing CXCR3 (TNR3+). The rearrangement links TRBV6-5 to TRBJ2-7; lacking DNA, the TRBD1 call made by TCRdb goes unchecked. CDR3 protein: CASSYSRRGTGDFYEQYF.